The rows below give T cell receptor beta chains drawn from one sample of a study of monozygotic twins with cystic fibrosis. Sequenced by immunoSEQ multiplex PCR; TCRdb stores in-frame clones only, minus some. This table holds tens of thousands of clones, around nine tenths found once. Sequencing used blood. These receptors all stem from a woman in her twenties or thirties with cystic fibrosis. Both conserved end residues are part of each CDR3. A D gene is named only where the DNA matches it firmly. Some rows have no size entry. The others give once, few or many, or a class for an expanded clone.

V gene	D gene	clone size	J gene	CDR3 DNA	CDR3 protein
TRBV12-5	NA	NA	TRBJ1-1	TGTGCTAGTGGCCACCTAGACAGCACTGAAGCTTTCTTT	CASGHLDSTEAFF
TRBV7-2	TRBD2	NA	TRBJ2-3	TGTGCCAGCAGCTTAGTTTCGGGGGGTAGCACAGATACGCAGTATTTT	CASSLVSGGSTDTQYF
TRBV29-1	NA	NA	TRBJ2-7	TGCAGCGTTGTTGCCCAGGGTGAGGCCTACGAGCAGTACTTC	CSVVAQGEAYEQYF
TRBV10-1	NA	NA	TRBJ2-1	TGCGCCAGCAGTAACTACCGCACGGGTGAGCAGTTCTTC	CASSNYRTGEQFF
TRBV10-1	NA	NA	TRBJ2-3	TGCGCCACCTCGACAGGCCGGACAGATACGCAGTATTTT	CATSTGRTDTQYF
TRBV9	TRBD1	NA	TRBJ1-6	TGTGCCAGCAGCGCCGACAGGGGCCTCAATTCACCCCTCCACTTT	CASSADRGLNSPLHF
TRBV2	NA	NA	TRBJ2-2	TGTGCCAGCAGTGAAGCGGGGGGGCTCACCGGGGAGCTGTTTTTT	CASSEAGGLTGELFF
TRBV6-5	TRBD1	NA	TRBJ1-1	TGTGCCAGCAGTTATTCGACAGGGAGCGGAGGGGCTTTCTTT	CASSYSTGSGGAFF
TRBV19	NA	NA	TRBJ1-5	TGTGCCAGTAATTACAGGGGCAATCAGCCCCAGCATTTT	CASNYRGNQPQHF
TRBV6-1	TRBD1	NA	TRBJ2-7	TGTGCCAGCAGGGGGACAGGGGGCTACGAGCAGTACTTC	CASRGTGGYEQYF
TRBV2	NA	NA	TRBJ2-2	TGTGCCAGCAGTCCTTTGCTAGGGACGACGAACACCGGGGAGCTGTTTTTT	CASSPLLGTTNTGELFF
TRBV5-4	NA	once	TRBJ2-7	TGTGCCAGCAGCTACAGCGGGCAGGGGATAGCCTACGAGCAGTACTTC	CASSYSGQGIAYEQYF
TRBV6-1	NA	NA	TRBJ1-1	TGTGCCAGCAGTGTAGACAGGACGAACACTGAAGCTTTCTTT	CASSVDRTNTEAFF
TRBV7-6	NA	NA	TRBJ1-1	TGTGCCAGCAGCTTATGGCAGGGTGGGACTGAAGCTTTCTTT	CASSLWQGGTEAFF
TRBV5-1	TRBD1	NA	TRBJ1-2	TGCGCCAGCAGCTCTGGAGAATTCCGGGACAGGGACGGCTACACCTTC	CASSSGEFRDRDGYTF
TRBV6-1	NA	NA	TRBJ1-5	TGTGCCAGCAGTGAAGTCTCGGCGGATTATAGCAATCAGCCCCAGCATTTT	CASSEVSADYSNQPQHF
TRBV5-1	TRBD2	once	TRBJ2-1	TGCGCCAGCACTCGGGTAGCGGGGGCAAGCTACAATGAGCAGTTCTTC	CASTRVAGASYNEQFF
TRBV27	NA	NA	TRBJ1-5	TGTGCCAGCAGTTTCAGTCAGATCTATCAGCCCCAGCATTTT	CASSFSQIYQPQHF
TRBV5-1	NA	NA	TRBJ2-7	TGCGCCAGCAGTTGGGCAGGGTTTCCCTCCTACGAGCAGTACTTC	CASSWAGFPSYEQYF
TRBV15	TRBD2	NA	TRBJ2-1	TGTGCCACGTCCGGGGGGGCCGGACTGGTCGGTAATGAGCAGTTCTTC	CATSGGAGLVGNEQFF
TRBV4-1	NA	NA	TRBJ1-3	TGCGCCAGCAGCCCAGAAAAGGACTTCCGCAAGACCATATATTTT	CASSPEKDFRKTIYF
TRBV19	TRBD1	NA	TRBJ1-1	TGTGCCAGTAGTACATGGACAGGGCTGAACACTGAAGCTTTCTTT	CASSTWTGLNTEAFF
TRBV5-1	NA	NA	TRBJ2-3	TGCGCCAGCAGTCGTTACTACCGGGATTCAGATACGCAGTATTTT	CASSRYYRDSDTQYF
TRBV7-6	NA	NA	TRBJ1-1	TGTGCCAGCAGCTTAGAACAGAACACTGAAGCTTTCTTT	CASSLEQNTEAFF
TRBV5-8	NA	NA	TRBJ1-1	TGTGCCAGCAGCTTGGAAGCCTTGGGCAGCCTGAACACTGAAGCTTTCTTT	CASSLEALGSLNTEAFF
TRBV7-7	TRBD2	NA	TRBJ2-5	TGTGCCAGCAGCCAAGGACTAGCGGGGGTATCCCAAGAGACCCAGTACTTC	CASSQGLAGVSQETQYF
TRBV7-7	NA	NA	TRBJ2-7	TGTGCCAGCAGCTTAAATTACTTAACTTACGAGCAGTACTTC	CASSLNYLTYEQYF
TRBV5-4	TRBD2	NA	TRBJ2-3	TGTGCCAGCACCCCGGGGGAGGGGATCACAGATACGCAGTATTTT	CASTPGEGITDTQYF
TRBV5-1	NA	NA	TRBJ2-1	TGCGCCAGCAGCACGACTAGTCGGGGAGGCGATGAGCAGTTCTTC	CASSTTSRGGDEQFF
TRBV7-8	NA	NA	TRBJ1-2	TGTGCCAGCAGCCTCCGGACCCAAACCAGCGTCTATGGCTACACCTTC	CASSLRTQTSVYGYTF
TRBV5-6	NA	NA	TRBJ2-5	TGTGCCAGCAGCCCGACGATGGGGGAAACTCCCCAGTACTTC	CASSPTMGETPQYF
TRBV4-2	NA	NA	TRBJ2-3	TGTGCCAGCAGCGAAACAGAAAGCACAGATACGCAGTATTTT	CASSETESTDTQYF
TRBV30	NA	NA	TRBJ2-1	TGTGCCTGGAGTGCCCCTAGCCGTAATGAGCAGTTCTTC	CAWSAPSRNEQFF
TRBV4-1	NA	NA	TRBJ1-6	TGCGCCAGCAGCCCTGACCGGGGGGCGCGTTCACCCCTCCACTTT	CASSPDRGARSPLHF
TRBV2	NA	NA	TRBJ1-1	TGTGCCAGCAGTGAAGGCGGGTACGGGAACACTGAAGCTTTCTTT	CASSEGGYGNTEAFF
TRBV5-1	NA	few	TRBJ1-1	TGCGCCAGCAGCTACGGGGGACAAGCTTTCTTT	CASSYGGQAFF
TRBV7-2	TRBD2	NA	TRBJ2-5	TGTGCCAGCAGCTTTTACGGGGGGGCCGGAGAGACCCAGTACTTC	CASSFYGGAGETQYF
TRBV15	NA	NA	TRBJ1-4	TGTGCCACCAGCAGAGATGGGCGGTCCGGAGGGGGTAACGAAAAACTGTTTTTT	CATSRDGRSGGGNEKLFF
TRBV19	TRBD1	few	TRBJ1-2	TGTGCCAGTAGACAATCGGACAGGGCGGGGTATGGCTACACCTTC	CASRQSDRAGYGYTF
TRBV5-4	TRBD1	NA	TRBJ2-7	TGTGCCAGCAGCTTACCGACAGGGGGGGCCGAGCAGTACTTC	CASSLPTGGAEQYF
TRBV28	TRBD1	NA	TRBJ1-2	TGTGCCAGCAGCCGTCCGGGACAGGAAAAAGCTAACTATGGCTACACCTTC	CASSRPGQEKANYGYTF
TRBV5-5	NA	NA	TRBJ1-1	TGTGCCAGCAGCTTGAATATCATCCGGAACGCTGAAGCTTTCTTT	CASSLNIIRNAEAFF
TRBV28	TRBD1	NA	TRBJ1-2	TGTGCCAGCAGGCAACCGGGGGGACAGGGGGCAAAGAACTATGGCTACACCTTC	CASRQPGGQGAKNYGYTF
TRBV9	TRBD2	NA	TRBJ2-7	TGTGCCAGCAGCGTAGGCACTAGCGGGGGAGCCTACGAGCAGTACTTC	CASSVGTSGGAYEQYF
TRBV28	NA	NA	TRBJ1-5	TGTGCCAGCAGTAAAGCCTATCCTGGGGGCAATCAGCCCCAGCATTTT	CASSKAYPGGNQPQHF
TRBV6-5	NA	NA	TRBJ1-2	TGTGCCAGCAGTTCTCTCGGGAAAGGTTATCCCACAGGCTACACCTTC	CASSSLGKGYPTGYTF
TRBV5-4	TRBD1	NA	TRBJ2-2	TGTGCCAGCAGCCTGGACAGGGCCACCGGGGAGCTGTTTTTT	CASSLDRATGELFF
TRBV7-9	NA	NA	TRBJ2-5	TGTGCCAGCAGCTTAGCGTACAGCGGCGAGACCCAGTACTTC	CASSLAYSGETQYF
TRBV5-1	NA	NA	TRBJ2-5	TGCGCCAGCAGCTTGGTGGCGGGGACTCAAGAGACCCAGTACTTC	CASSLVAGTQETQYF
TRBV9	NA	NA	TRBJ2-2	TGTGCCAGCAGCGTAGAACCTAGTGGCGGGGAGCTGTTTTTT	CASSVEPSGGELFF
TRBV5-1	NA	NA	TRBJ2-7	TGCGCCAGCAGCGCGAACTATGGGGTACCCTACGAGCAGTACTTC	CASSANYGVPYEQYF
TRBV10-3	NA	once	TRBJ1-5	TGTGCCATCAGTGATGGGGACCCGGGGCCCCAGCATTTT	CAISDGDPGPQHF
TRBV28	NA	NA	TRBJ1-2	TGTGCCAGCAGTTTAGACACTGGACGACAAAACTATGGCTACACCTTC	CASSLDTGRQNYGYTF
TRBV4-2	NA	NA	TRBJ2-2	TGTGCCAGCAGCCAACCCAGCGCGGGGGCCGAAACCGGGGAGCTGTTTTTT	CASSQPSAGAETGELFF
TRBV13	NA	NA	TRBJ2-7	TGTGCCAGCAGCTTAGGCGTTCCGGGCGAGCAGTACTTC	CASSLGVPGEQYF
TRBV2	NA	NA	TRBJ2-4	TGTGCCAGCAGTCCGGGATCCCAAAGCTACATTCAGTACTTC	CASSPGSQSYIQYF
TRBV9	TRBD1	NA	TRBJ2-3	TGTGCCAGCAGCGTAGCGACAGGGGGCCCAGATACGCAGTATTTT	CASSVATGGPDTQYF
TRBV29-1	NA	NA	TRBJ2-2	TGCAGCGTTGGGGCCGGCACCGGGGAGCTGTTTTTT	CSVGAGTGELFF
TRBV7-2	NA	NA	TRBJ1-6	TGTGCCAGCAGCTTAGCGACGGGAGGGTGGGCTTCACCCCTCCACTTT	CASSLATGGWASPLHF